This T cell receptor (beta chain) was profiled in a study of regulatory and conventional T cells in RAG deficiency. Study conclusions and caveats: Shannon entropy was markedly lower and Simpson indices higher in RAG-deficient patients than control T-cell subsets.

Profiling relied on immunoSEQ multiplex PCR, and the TCRdb table lists in-frame clones only, not all of them. The sample lists just over 30,000 clones, about 96% occurring once. With respect to this clone: Its antigen is currently unknown.

Conventional CD4+ T cells were sorted from blood as CD25-low CD127-high cells. The CDR3 covers 15 residues. Unmatched junction bases numbered 5, after V lost 4 bases and J lost 4 bases. Germline values: CDR1 SGHKS, CDR2 YYEKEE (reference sequence). These data were also reused for a study on regulatory T cells. Turning to that study: The primer mix had 52 TRBV and 13 TRBJ primers. Regulatory T cells showed the strongest V-J pair restriction and V/J gene skewing among patient repertoires.

The sequence came from a human donor in good health. J is TRBJ1-1 and V is TRBV5-5; 12 positions match TRBD1. The sequencing sample was made of CD25- CD4+ T cells sorted from blood. This chain's CDR3 is CASSGGDRGPTEAFF. CDR3 nucleotides: TGTGCCAGCAGCGGGGGGGACAGGGGGCCCACTGAAGCTTTCTTT.